The entry below describes one TCR beta chain. What it binds is unknown. Trimming removed 5 bases at V and 5 bases at J, with 18 bases between. The CDR3 extends over 15 amino acids. The V gene's germline CDR1 is SEHNR and CDR2 FQNEAQ (reference sequence). The data derive from a study of blood T cells in healthy people across ages. The study, taken as a whole, reports: Diversity was estimated from one million T cells, and these estimates were considered underestimates. Among long-lived donors, naive CD4+ cells were more numerous and diversity higher than in aged donors.

Together with a sample-barcoded 5' primer, a J-beta primer mix was included in a second PCR lasting about 6 to 11 cycles. Tagging of each cDNA molecule was performed by a template-switch adaptor with 12 random nucleotides. TCRdb re-called the 5' RACE reads with MiXCR, one entry per CDR3 protein. The repertoire holds 1.6 million or so distinct CDR3 sequences, with roughly a third as singletons. The chain couples TRBV7-9 to TRBJ2-5; D is unresolved. Sequencing input: blood. The receptor was isolated from a woman aged 25 to 45 in good health. CDR3 nucleotides: TGTGCCAGCAGCGACACTGGCCTCTCGGTGGAGACCCAGTACTTC. It is translated as CASSDTGLSVETQYF.